This T cell receptor beta chain was sequenced for a study of graft-versus-host responses after intestinal transplantation. Study context: Transplant recipients had multivisceral, liver-intestinal, or isolated intestinal grafts.

On this clone itself: What it binds is not known.

TCRdb's copy holds only in-frame clones and misses some; the assay was immunoSEQ multiplex PCR. This table holds tens of thousands of clones, approximately 95% found once. Germline loops: CDR1 MDHEN, CDR2 SYDVKM. V was pared by 8 bases and J by 3 bases, with 10 bases of the junction left unmatched. There are 16 residues in the CDR3. The TCR originated in a human donor who was the organ donor for an intestinal transplant. This chain connects TRBV28 to TRBJ1-1; 12 bases line up with TRBD1. The sample in question was unstimulated CD8+ T cells sorted from spleen or lymph node cells, obtained before transplant. CDR3 coding DNA: TGTGCCAGCGTTCCGGGACAGGGGGCGGGGGACACTGAAGCTTTCTTT. It yields the protein CASVPGQGAGDTEAFF.